These 22 T cell receptor beta chains originate from one sample sequenced in a study of metastatic and nonmetastatic thyroid tumors. Not a single patient had been given any form of treatment at any point before undergoing thyroid surgery. MiXCR was used by TCRdb to re-call the PCR reads. The data contain about 52,000 clones, roughly 18% of them singletons. The source material was blood. The receptors shown here come from a female donor with papillary thyroid cancer or a benign thyroid nodule (not recorded which). Some clones in this sample may be carry-over from other donors' samples.

About this clone: A much bigger clone sits one base away, suggesting this may be a read error. Other DNA variants within this sample encode the same CDR3. The genes are TRBV18 and TRBJ2-2, with no clear D. CDR1 is KGHSH and CDR2 is LQKENI in the germline V gene. The V end was cut by 3 bases, the J end by 7 bases, with 9 bases between. The CDR3 contains 13 residues. This chain's CDR3 is CASSPRTNGELFF. As DNA, the CDR3 is TGTGCCAGCTCACCCCGTACAAACGGGGAGCTGTTTTTT.

To note about this clone: At one end, the junction sequence differs from germline, possibly due to a read error. This chain uses TRBV28 with TRBJ1-5; maybe TRBD1 (5 bases). The CDR3 consists of 13 residues. Germline V CDR1 and CDR2: MDHEN, SYDVKM. CDR3 in amino acids: CASILRGYQPQHF. The CDR3 bases are TGTGCCAGCATTTTACGGGGGTATCAGCCCCAGCATTTT.

The sample holds many counts of this clone. The rearrangement uses TRBV12-3 or TRBV12-4 and TRBJ2-7; TRBD1 aligns across 8 bases. Trimming at V came to 6 bases and at J to 2 bases, leaving 9 bases not matched to a gene. This CDR3 is built from 15 residues. CDR3 residues: CASSLRSGGAYEQYF. CDR3 sequence (DNA): TGTGCCAGCAGCCTCCGTTCAGGGGGCGCCTACGAGCAGTACTTC.

The table lists this clone with many counts. Other DNA sequences of this sample code for an identical CDR3. The chain links TRBV6-4 to TRBJ2-2, with 7 positions matching TRBD1. The CDR3 is 14 amino acids. Germline V gene sequence: CDR1 MRHNA, CDR2 SNTAGT. The V segment lost 5 bases and the J segment 3 bases; nucleotides outside the gene matches: 3. Here the CDR3 DNA reads TGTGCCAGCAGTCGGACAGGCGACACCGGGGAGCTGTTTTTT. Translation: CASSRTGDTGELFF.

This clone has a count of ten or more. V is TRBV20-1 and J is TRBJ2-3, with 11 bases aligning to TRBD2. V dropped 7 bases and J dropped 0; count of bases not matched to a gene: 0. The CDR3 extends over 13 amino acids. The V gene's germline CDR1 is DFQATT and CDR2 SNEGSKA (reference sequence). CDR3: CSGTSGSTDTQYF. CDR3 bases: TGCAGTGGGACTAGCGGGAGCACAGATACGCAGTATTTT.

This clone was seen ten or more times. The CDR3 region is CATSGGTASGANVLTF. The CDR3 DNA follows: TGTGCCACCAGTGGGGGGACGGCCTCTGGGGCCAACGTCCTGACTTTC. The V gene is TRBV24-1, the J gene TRBJ2-6; D possibly uses TRBD1 or TRBD2 (5 bases each). V was pared by 5 bases and J by 0 bases, with 10 bases between. The CDR3 has 16 residues. Germline CDR1 reads KGHDR; CDR2 reads SFDVKD.

By share, this clone ranks as medium-sized. The chain joins TRBV6-1 to TRBJ1-6; 9 bases align to TRBD1. Trimming took 5 bases from V and 8 from J; bases not matched to a gene: 7. Per the germline V gene, CDR1 is MNHNS and CDR2 is SASEGT. This CDR3 contains 15 residues. CDR3 region: CASSPRDRVDSPLHF. The DNA of the CDR3 is TGTGCCAGCAGTCCCCGGGACAGGGTAGATTCACCCCTCCACTTT.

This chain connects TRBV28 to TRBJ2-7; the D gene is possibly TRBD2 (5 bases). The CDR3 is 17 amino acids. V was shortened by 5 bases and J by 6 bases, with 26 bases between the two germline ends. In germline, CDR1 is MDHEN, CDR2 SYDVKM. The CDR3 DNA is TGTGCCAGCAGTCTCCCAACGGGGATTGAGAGTGAGGCCGAGCAGTACTTC. Its protein product is CASSLPTGIESEAEQYF.

V usage is TRBV5-1 and J usage is TRBJ2-3; 8 bases match TRBD2. This CDR3 is 15 amino acids long. Germline V gene sequence: CDR1 SGHRS, CDR2 YFSETQ. J gave up 2 bases and V 5 bases, and 7 bases lay outside the gene matches. CDR3 residues: CASSPILADTDTQYF. As DNA, the CDR3 is TGCGCCAGCAGTCCAATACTAGCGGACACAGATACGCAGTATTTT.

V usage is TRBV11-1 and J usage is TRBJ2-7; 14 nucleotides match TRBD2. The germline CDR1 and CDR2 sequences are SGHAT and FQDESV (reference sequence). V dropped 3 bases and J dropped 4; count of bases not matched to a gene: 2. This CDR3 spans 15 amino acids. CDR3 loop: CASSFGTSGRYEQYF. DNA of the CDR3: TGTGCCAGCAGCTTTGGGACTAGCGGGAGATACGAGCAGTACTTC.

This clone came up many times. The CDR3 region has the DNA TGTGCCAGCCGGGGACTAGCGGGCTACAATGAGCAGTTCTTC. The encoded protein is CASRGLAGYNEQFF. The V call is TRBV27, the J call TRBJ2-1, with 12 bases that match TRBD2. Germline CDR1 is MNHEY and CDR2 is SMNVEV (reference sequence). The CDR3 covers 14 residues. The ends lost 8 bases at V and 3 bases at J; junction bases unmatched: 2.

This clone has a handful of counts. The chain is built from TRBV19 and TRBJ2-6; D remains ambiguous. CDR3 length equals 15 residues. Germline CDR1 and CDR2: LNHDA and SQIVND (reference sequence). V was clipped by 4 bases and J by 0 bases, with 7 bases between them. This CDR3 reads CASSTTVSGANVLTF. The CDR3 DNA sequence: TGTGCCAGTAGTACCACCGTCTCTGGGGCCAACGTCCTGACTTTC.

This clone was detected many times. This chain joins TRBV5-4 and TRBJ2-7; 10 bases are shared with TRBD1. With V trimmed by 3 bases and J by 5 bases, 8 bases remained unmatched. The CDR3 is 15 residues long. In germline, CDR1 is SGHNT, CDR2 YYREEE (reference sequence). The CDR3 DNA follows: TGTGCCAGCAGCTCCCTCCGGGACAGGGGTCACGAGCAGTACTTC. It encodes CASSSLRDRGHEQYF. The variable domain in full, with the rest retrieved from reference TRBV5-4 and TRBJ2-7, is ETGVTQSPTHLIKTRGQQVTLRCSSQSGHNTVSWYQQALGQGPQFIFQYYREEENGRGNFPPRFSGLQFPNYSSELNVNALELDDSALYLCASSSLRDRGHEQYFGPGTRLTVT.

In this sample, this clone turned up a few times. V usage is TRBV28 and J usage is TRBJ2-3, with 14 bases fitting TRBD2. Germline lookup yields CDR1 MDHEN and CDR2 SYDVKM. This CDR3 is 15 amino acids long. With 5 bases clipped from V and 4 bases from J, the junction kept 2 bases outside the gene matches. The chain's CDR3 is CASSVTSGGADTQYF. The CDR3, as DNA: TGTGCCAGCAGTGTGACTAGCGGGGGGGCAGATACGCAGTATTTT.

This clone was detected many times. This rearrangement joins TRBV20-1 to TRBJ2-7; TRBD1 is a possible D gene (5 bases). The V end lost 3 bases, the J end lost 1 base, and 10 bases lay between the germline ends. Germline CDR1 DFQATT, CDR2 SNEGSKA (reference sequence). This CDR3 is 13 amino acids long. CDR3 bases: TGCAGTGCTAGTCCCAGGGTTTCCTACGAGCAGTACTTC. This codes for CSASPRVSYEQYF.

The J gene is TRBJ2-1, the V gene TRBV20-1, with D perhaps matching TRBD2 (6 bases). The CDR3 length is 14 residues. Trimming shortened V by 6 bases and J by 1 base, and 13 bases separated the two germline ends. Germline-derived CDR1 and CDR2 are DFQATT and SNEGSKA (reference sequence). CDR3: CSAKLARSYNEQFF. CDR3 nucleotides: TGCAGTGCCAAACTAGCTAGATCCTACAATGAGCAGTTCTTC.

This clone was seen a single time. V and J are TRBV30 and TRBJ2-2; tentative D call: TRBD2 (5 bases). This CDR3 has 15 amino acids. V was clipped by 2 bases and J by 3 bases, with 13 bases between them. Germline V gives CDR1 GTSNPN, CDR2 SVGIG (reference sequence). Here the CDR3 reads CAWSLLLEDTGELFF. The CDR3 nucleotides are TGTGCCTGGAGTCTACTGTTGGAGGACACCGGGGAGCTGTTTTTT.

This clone was counted ten times or more. Given a much more abundant clone one base away, this may be a read error. This chain uses TRBV27 with TRBJ1-3; D unclear. The CDR3 is 12 residues long. Germline CDR1 reads MNHEY; CDR2 reads SMNVEV (reference sequence). CDR3 region: CASSSPGNTTYF. CDR3 DNA: TGTGCCAGCAGTTCCCCCGGAAACACCACATATTTT.

This clone was seen more than once but under ten times. The chain couples TRBV28 to TRBJ2-7, with D possibly being TRBD2 (6 bases). CDR3 size: 14 residues. V gave up 7 bases and J gave up 5 bases, with 18 bases separating them. The germline gives CDR1 MDHEN, CDR2 SYDVKM. The CDR3 here is CASIPPGGKHEQYF. In DNA, the CDR3 is TGTGCCAGCATCCCCCCCGGGGGAAAACACGAGCAGTACTTC.

This clone was seen ten or more times. The genes are TRBV9 and TRBJ2-3; no firm D call. This CDR3 has 15 residues. Germline V gene sequence: CDR1 SGDLS, CDR2 YYNGEE. Deletions cut 0 bases from V and 6 bases from J, with 14 bases between. This chain's CDR3 is CASSVELRRTDTQYF. CDR3 nucleotides: TGTGCCAGCAGCGTAGAGTTGAGAAGAACGGATACGCAGTATTTT.

This clone was counted ten times or more. The chain employs TRBV2 and TRBJ1-1, with D hard to call. This CDR3 has 15 amino acids. V dropped 6 bases and J dropped 1 base, with 15 bases sitting between them. Germline CDR1 SNHLY, CDR2 FYNNEI. The CDR3 loop reads CASRRAWGGNTEAFF. CDR3 nucleotide sequence: TGTGCCAGCAGGAGGGCCTGGGGAGGGAACACTGAAGCTTTCTTT.

The rearrangement joins TRBV20-1 to TRBJ2-3; D is ambiguous. This CDR3 spans 16 amino acids. The V and J ends lost 0 bases and 9 bases respectively, with 22 bases between them. Germline-derived CDR1 and CDR2 are DFQATT and SNEGSKA (reference sequence). CDR3 nucleotides: TGCAGTGCTAGAGATCCCGTACTGGGTCTCGCTGGGACGCAGTATTTT. Translating it yields CSARDPVLGLAGTQYF.